The 21 T cell receptor beta chains listed next were all sequenced from one sample in a study of regulatory T cells in long-lasting Graves disease. Relying on iRepertoire HTBI primers and Arm-PCR of CDR3 regions, the team built TCR beta libraries. TCRdb redid the calling of the multiplex PCR reads with MiXCR, one entry per CDR3 protein. In the table there are roughly 450,000 distinct CDR3 sequences, around a quarter of which are singletons. The time point was: persistent/refractory GD, antithyroid drugs over 5 years with positive TRAb. Preparation of the TCR library used RNA extracted from PBMCs. The material was peripheral blood mononuclear cells (PBMCs), obtained when the disease was refractory, from a patient treated with antithyroid drugs. The receptors derive from a female donor with Graves disease.

This rearrangement joins TRBV7-9 to TRBJ2-2, with TRBD2 identical over 8 bases. V lost 5 bases and J lost 4; bases outside the gene matches: 9. The CDR3 has 16 residues. CDR1 is SEHNR, CDR2 FQNEAQ, per germline (reference sequence). DNA of the CDR3: TGTGCCAGCAGCAAGGGACTAGGACCCAGCACCGGGGAGCTGTTTTTT. This translates into CASSKGLGPSTGELFF.

This clonotype was detected only a few times. V is TRBV4-2 and J is TRBJ2-7; possibly TRBD2 for D (5 bases). V was pared by 1 base and J by 0 bases, with 10 bases between. CDR1 is LGHNA, CDR2 YNFKEQ, per germline. The CDR3 is 15 residues long. The CDR3 loop reads CASSQGADSSYEQYF. The DNA for the CDR3 is TGTGCCAGCAGCCAAGGAGCGGATAGCTCCTACGAGCAGTACTTC.

This clonotype showed up many times. The chain combines TRBV11-1 with TRBJ1-1; 8 bases map to TRBD1. This CDR3 is 14 amino acids long. Germline V gives CDR1 SGHAT, CDR2 FQDESV (reference sequence). After removal of 5 bases from V and 7 bases from J, the junction contained 9 bases not matched to a gene. The CDR3 nucleotides read TGTGCCAGCAGCCCGGGGACAGGATCCGGTGAAGCTTTCTTT. Its protein is CASSPGTGSGEAFF.

This clonotype was observed a handful of times. The chain couples TRBV19 to TRBJ1-5; 8 bases match TRBD1. There are 15 residues in the CDR3. Germline assignment: CDR1 LNHDA and CDR2 SQIVND (reference sequence). V dropped 7 bases and J dropped 0; count of bases not matched to a gene: 5. DNA of the CDR3: TGTGCCAGTAAAGGGACAGGACGTAGCAATCAGCCCCAGCATTTT. Translated, it gives CASKGTGRSNQPQHF. The full variable domain, rest sourced from reference TRBV19 and TRBJ1-5, is DGGITQSPKYLFRKEGQNVTLSCEQNLNHDAMYWYRQDPGQGLRLIYYSQIVNDFQKGDIAEGYSVSREKKESFPLTVTSAQKNPTAFYLCASKGTGRSNQPQHFGDGTRLSIL.

The J gene is TRBJ1-5, the V gene TRBV28; weak D call: TRBD1 (5 bases). The CDR3 has 14 amino acids. CDR1 and CDR2 (germline): MDHEN, SYDVKM. Trimming cost V 6 bases and J 7 bases, with 16 bases left between them. CDR3 protein: CASSIRRGGQPQHF. The CDR3 DNA sequence: TGTGCCAGCAGCATACGACGGGGCGGCCAGCCCCAGCATTTT.

In its sample, this clonotype was seen many times. The chain links TRBV20-1 to TRBJ2-5; TRBD2 matches 7 bases. The CDR3 spans 13 residues. Germline CDR1 and CDR2: DFQATT and SNEGSKA (reference sequence). V shed 0 bases and J 3 bases; nucleotides not matched to a gene: 1. CDR3 residues: CSARDGGEETQYF. The CDR3, as DNA: TGCAGTGCTAGAGATGGGGGGGAAGAGACCCAGTACTTC.

This clonotype was picked up many times. This chain uses TRBV24-1 with TRBJ1-2, with 10 bases aligning to TRBD1. The CDR3 runs 15 residues. In germline, CDR1 is KGHDR, CDR2 SFDVKD. With 4 bases clipped from V and 8 bases from J, the junction kept 9 bases outside the gene matches. The CDR3 DNA is TGTGCCACCAGTGACCCCGGGACAGGGGCGGTCGGCTACACCTTC. The encoded protein is CATSDPGTGAVGYTF.

The chain couples TRBV4-3 to TRBJ2-7; 8 positions agree with TRBD2. This CDR3 region has 14 residues. Germline CDR1 LGHNA, CDR2 YSLEER. V shed 0 bases, J shed 6 bases, and the junction held 4 bases outside the gene matches. DNA of the CDR3: TGCGCCAGCAGCCAAGATTCGGGGGGGTCCGAGCAGTACTTC. Amino acids: CASSQDSGGSEQYF.

This clonotype was picked up many times. The chain uses TRBV15 and TRBJ1-2; 9 nucleotides agree with TRBD1. The CDR3 loop spans 16 amino acids. The V gene's germline CDR1 is LNHNV and CDR2 YYDKDF (reference sequence). The V gene end was trimmed by 0 bases and the J gene end by 7 bases; junction bases not matched to a gene: 9. As DNA, the CDR3 is TGTGCCACCAGCAGAGATCTTTGGGACAGGGCGGGTGGCTACACCTTC. Translation gives CATSRDLWDRAGGYTF.

This clonotype was detected many times. The V call is TRBV2, the J call TRBJ2-5; D gene uncertain. CDR3 length: 13 residues. CDR1 and CDR2 from the germline V gene are SNHLY and FYNNEI. Trimming pared 6 bases from V and 0 bases from J, leaving 8 bases between. CDR3 bases: TGTGCCAGCAGCCCCTCCTACCAAGAGACCCAGTACTTC. Residues: CASSPSYQETQYF.

The CDR3 loop reads CATSRKREGNTGELFF. Written as DNA, the CDR3 is TGTGCCACCAGCAGAAAGCGGGAGGGGAACACCGGGGAGCTGTTTTTT. The chain links TRBV15 to TRBJ2-2; 10 bases line up with TRBD2. Per the germline V gene, CDR1 is LNHNV and CDR2 is YYDKDF (reference sequence). With V trimmed by 2 bases and J by 1 base, 1 base remained unmatched. The CDR3 is 16 amino acids.

This clonotype has only a few counts. The chain has TRBV10-3 and TRBJ1-4; 7 bases are shared with TRBD1. This CDR3 is 18 amino acids long. Germline CDR1 is ENHRY and CDR2 is SYGVKD. Losses at the gene ends were 0 bases for V and 7 bases for J; bases not matched to a gene: 14. DNA of the CDR3: TGTGCCATCAGTGAGTCGGTTTTTCAGGGGGGGAGAATTGAAAAACTGTTTTTT. Amino acids: CAISESVFQGGRIEKLFF.

The genes are TRBV9 and TRBJ2-2; D possibly corresponds to TRBD1 (6 bases). Germline V gene data show CDR1 as SGDLS and CDR2 as YYNGEE. The CDR3 has 15 residues. The germline V and J ends were trimmed by 4 bases and 1 base, with 11 bases remaining between them. CDR3 amino acids: CASSPDSWNTGELFF. The CDR3 DNA sequence: TGTGCCAGCAGCCCGGACAGCTGGAACACCGGGGAGCTGTTTTTT.

This clonotype appeared many times. The rearrangement joins TRBV11-1 to TRBJ1-4; TRBD1 aligns across 7 bases. Losses at the gene ends were 5 bases for V and 6 bases for J; bases not matched to a gene: 6. Germline loops: CDR1 SGHAT, CDR2 FQDESV (reference sequence). CDR3 length equals 14 residues. CDR3: CASSPSTGHEKLFF. For the CDR3, the DNA is TGTGCCAGCAGCCCTTCGACAGGGCATGAAAAACTGTTTTTT.

This clonotype was found a few times. V is TRBV29-1 and J is TRBJ2-7; weak D call: TRBD1 (5 bases). The CDR3 has 13 residues. CDR1 is SQVTM, CDR2 ANQGSEA, per germline. V gave up 1 base and J gave up 2 bases, with 9 bases separating them. CDR3 nucleotide sequence: TGCAGCGTTGAAGGGCAGGGTACCTACGAGCAGTACTTC. Translation gives CSVEGQGTYEQYF.

The rearrangement joins TRBV6-2 or TRBV6-3 to TRBJ2-3; TRBD2 matches 13 bases. Germline trimming cut 5 bases from V and 2 bases from J; bases unmatched to any gene: 7. The germline V gene has CDR1 MNHEY and CDR2 SVGEGT. CDR3 size: 17 residues. In DNA, the CDR3 is TGTGCCAGCAGTCGACGAACTAGCGGGAGGGTCACAGATACGCAGTATTTT. This translates into CASSRRTSGRVTDTQYF.

This clonotype has just a few counts. Here the CDR3 omits its conserved ending phenylalanine or tryptophan, so a read error is the likely source. The CDR3: CAGTSGYEQYL. Here the CDR3 DNA reads TGTGCCGGGACTAGCGGCTACGAGCAGTACCTC. This chain uses TRBV2 with TRBJ2-7, with 11 nucleotides matching TRBD2. CDR3 length equals 11 residues. After removal of 11 bases from V and 3 bases from J, the junction contained 0 bases not matched to a gene. The V gene's germline CDR1 is SNHLY and CDR2 FYNNEI.

The rearrangement links TRBV6-2 or TRBV6-3 to TRBJ2-2; 8 bases match TRBD2. The CDR3 contains 16 residues. V shed 7 bases, J shed 0 bases, and the junction held 7 bases outside the gene matches. Germline V CDR1 and CDR2: MNHEY, SVGEGT. CDR3 residues: CASTPRGGANTGELFF. Here the CDR3 DNA reads TGTGCCAGCACCCCCCGGGGGGGGGCGAACACCGGGGAGCTGTTTTTT.

The table lists this clonotype with many counts. The V and J genes are TRBV3-1 and TRBJ1-1; 8 bases are shared with TRBD1. Germline V CDR1 and CDR2: LGHDT, YNNKEL (reference sequence). J was trimmed by 7 bases and V by 10 bases; bases with no gene match: 5. The CDR3 runs 11 residues. The CDR3 nucleotides are TGTGCCACCCAGACAGGGGATGAAGCTTTCTTT. It translates to CATQTGDEAFF.

The chain has TRBV7-9 and TRBJ2-7; tentatively, D is TRBD1 or TRBD2 (5 bases each). V lost 2 bases and J 0 bases, leaving 11 bases between the germline ends. This CDR3 has 15 amino acids. Germline loops: CDR1 SEHNR, CDR2 FQNEAQ (reference sequence). The CDR3 here is CASSLPPGSSYEQYF. The CDR3 DNA follows: TGTGCCAGCAGCTTACCGCCAGGGAGCTCCTACGAGCAGTACTTC.

In this sample, this clonotype turned up many times. The rearrangement uses TRBV28 and TRBJ1-2; no definite D call. Trimming left V 7 bases short and J 8 bases short, with 17 bases between. The CDR3 consists of 13 residues. Germline V gene data show CDR1 as MDHEN and CDR2 as SYDVKM. The DNA for the CDR3 is TGTGCCAGCACCCTCCTGTCGGCGGGAGGCTACACCTTC. This translates into CASTLLSAGGYTF.